A single sample gave rise to the 18 T cell receptor beta chains below, sequenced in a study of blood T cell repertoires in COVID-19. The method was immunoSEQ multiplex PCR; TCRdb's version includes in-frame clones alone and lacks a portion of them. This table holds hundreds of thousands of clones, more than 80% found once. Sequencing was performed on PBMCs or T cells enriched from blood (not recorded which). These receptors were obtained from a woman younger than 35 who had recovered from COVID-19.

The chain is built from TRBV18 and TRBJ2-1; 15 bases are shared with TRBD2. The germline CDR1 and CDR2 sequences are KGHSH and LQKENI. CDR3 size: 18 residues. V shed 3 bases, J shed 8 bases, and the junction held 11 bases outside the gene matches. The CDR3 spells CASSPPGTSGGLIDEQFF. CDR3 nucleotides: TGTGCCAGCTCACCTCCGGGGACTAGCGGGGGGTTGATCGATGAGCAGTTCTTC.

The chain combines TRBV14 with TRBJ2-7, with D tentatively TRBD2 (5 bases). Trimming removed 2 bases from V and 2 bases from J, with 7 bases in between. Germline CDR1 SGHDN, CDR2 FVKESK. The CDR3 has 13 residues. CDR3 bases: TGTGCCAGCAGCCAATTCGGGGCCTACGAGCAGTACTTC. Residues: CASSQFGAYEQYF.

The chain recombines TRBV2 with TRBJ2-7, with TRBD1 identical over 9 bases. V was clipped by 7 bases and J by 5 bases; unmatched bases: 9. This CDR3 is 14 amino acids long. Germline CDR1 and CDR2: SNHLY and FYNNEI. The chain's CDR3 is CASKSGTGRDEQYF. The CDR3 nucleotides read TGTGCCAGCAAGTCCGGGACAGGGAGAGACGAGCAGTACTTC.

The CDR3 sequence is CAISLTGDTEAFF. The CDR3 DNA is TGTGCCATCAGCCTAACAGGAGACACTGAAGCTTTCTTT. The chain links TRBV10-3 to TRBJ1-1, with a weak D call TRBD1 (5 bases). The CDR3 is 13 amino acids. The V gene's germline CDR1 is ENHRY and CDR2 SYGVKD. V lost 6 bases, J lost 3 bases, and 11 bases lay in between.

This chain connects TRBV28 to TRBJ2-1; 8 bases fit TRBD2. The CDR3 spans 15 residues. After removal of 3 bases from V and 7 bases from J, the junction contained 8 bases not matched to a gene. Germline V gives CDR1 MDHEN, CDR2 SYDVKM. The CDR3 protein is CASSLSGGPTNEQFF. As DNA, the CDR3 is TGTGCCAGCAGTTTGAGCGGGGGCCCGACAAATGAGCAGTTCTTC. The entire variable domain, with the rest obtained from reference TRBV28 and TRBJ2-1, is as follows: DVKVTQSSRYLVKRTGEKVFLECVQDMDHENMFWYRQDPGLGLRLIYFSYDVKMKEKGDIPEGYSVSREKKERFSLILESASTNQTSMYLCASSLSGGPTNEQFFGPGTRLTVL.

The chain combines TRBV12-3 or TRBV12-4 with TRBJ2-4, with TRBD2 matching over 7 bases. After removal of 7 bases from V and 10 bases from J, the junction contained 7 bases not matched to a gene. CDR3 length: 12 residues. This chain's CDR3 is CASTKSGAIQYF. Written as DNA, the CDR3 is TGTGCCAGCACCAAAAGCGGGGCGATTCAGTACTTC.

The rearrangement links TRBV30 to TRBJ1-1; 8 bases align to TRBD1. Per germline, CDR1 GTSNPN and CDR2 SVGIG (reference sequence). CDR3 length: 16 amino acids. The CDR3 nucleotides read TGTGCTTTCGGGCCCGACAGGGGTCTTCCGAACACTGAAGCTTTCTTT. This gives the protein CAFGPDRGLPNTEAFF.

V gene TRBV7-9 combines with J gene TRBJ1-1; a possible D gene is TRBD1 (5 bases). Germline values: CDR1 SEHNR, CDR2 FQNEAQ (reference sequence). This CDR3 has 15 residues. The V and J ends lost 3 bases and 0 bases respectively, with 11 bases between them. The CDR3: CASSFSRTLNTEAFF. As DNA, the CDR3 is TGTGCCAGCAGCTTCTCGCGGACATTGAACACTGAAGCTTTCTTT.

This clone was seen just once. The chain employs TRBV21-1 and TRBJ1-1; the listed D gene, TRBD1, was not tested against the DNA. TRBV21-1 has pseudogene status. This CDR3 is built from 13 residues. As DNA, the CDR3 is TGTGCCAGCAGCAAGGGACAGAACACTGAAGCTTTCTTT. It encodes CASSKGQNTEAFF.

In this sample, this clone turned up once. V and J are TRBV5-5 and TRBJ2-2, with a tentative D call TRBD2 (5 bases). The CDR3 is 12 residues long. The V and J ends lost 4 bases and 5 bases respectively, with 6 bases between them. CDR1 is SGHKS, CDR2 YYEKEE, per germline (reference sequence). CDR3 amino acids: CASSRGTGELFF. The CDR3, as DNA: TGTGCCAGCAGCCGAGGGACCGGGGAGCTGTTTTTT. The full variable domain, in which reference TRBV5-5 and TRBJ2-2 provide the parts outside the CDR3, is DAGVTQSPTHLIKTRGQQVTLRCSPISGHKSVSWYQQVLGQGPQFIFQYYEKEERGRGNFPDRFSARQFPNYSSELNVNALLLGDSALYLCASSRGTGELFFGEGSRLTVL.

The chain uses TRBV28 and TRBJ1-2, with a weak D call TRBD1 (6 bases). V was clipped by 4 bases and J by 5 bases, with 17 bases between them. This CDR3 contains 15 residues. CDR1 is MDHEN and CDR2 is SYDVKM in the germline V gene. The CDR3 DNA follows: TGTGCCAGCAGTTCCCGGGACACCATGCCTTATGGCTACACCTTC. This translates into CASSSRDTMPYGYTF.

J is TRBJ2-3 and V is TRBV2; 7 positions match TRBD1. V was clipped by 7 bases and J by 2 bases; unmatched bases: 12. The length of the CDR3 is 16 residues. Germline V CDR1 and CDR2: SNHLY, FYNNEI. CDR3 sequence: CASKVLGQAYTDTQYF. Here the CDR3 DNA reads TGTGCCAGCAAAGTATTAGGACAGGCATACACAGATACGCAGTATTTT.

This sequence joins TRBV29-1 and TRBJ1-5; 7 positions agree with TRBD1. The V and J ends lost 8 bases and 0 bases, in that order; junction bases with no gene match: 4. CDR1 is SQVTM and CDR2 is ANQGSEA in the germline V gene. The CDR3 length is 13 residues. The DNA for the CDR3 is TGCAGCATCGGGGACAGTAGCAATCAGCCCCAGCATTTT. Its translation: CSIGDSSNQPQHF.

This chain links TRBV14 with TRBJ1-2, with 7 nucleotides matching TRBD1. Trimming took 1 base from V and 5 from J; bases not matched to a gene: 13. The CDR3 runs 17 residues. The germline gives CDR1 SGHDN, CDR2 FVKESK. The CDR3 region has the DNA TGTGCCAGCAGCCAAGTCTCGCTCAGGGGGGCGCGATATGGCTACACCTTC. Translating gives CASSQVSLRGARYGYTF.

The CDR3 protein is CASSQLGGAHEQYF. The DNA of the CDR3 is TGTGCCAGCAGCCAACTTGGAGGGGCCCACGAGCAGTACTTC. The V call is TRBV14, the J call TRBJ2-7; possibly TRBD2 for D (6 bases). Per germline, CDR1 SGHDN and CDR2 FVKESK. CDR3 length equals 14 residues. V was trimmed by 2 bases and J by 5 bases, leaving 13 bases between them.

This chain connects TRBV2 to TRBJ1-6; TRBD1 is a possible D gene (6 bases). The CDR3 has 14 amino acids. Germline V gene sequence: CDR1 SNHLY, CDR2 FYNNEI. V lost 6 bases to trimming and J lost 9 bases, with 15 bases between them. The CDR3 DNA reads as TGTGCCAGCAGACCCAAACAGGGTACTTCACCCCTCCACTTT. Residues: CASRPKQGTSPLHF.

The chain has TRBV5-1 and TRBJ2-1; a possible D gene is TRBD2 (6 bases). V shed 1 base and J shed 3 bases, with 11 bases lying between them. This CDR3 spans 15 amino acids. The V gene's germline CDR1 is SGHRS and CDR2 YFSETQ. The CDR3 DNA follows: TGCGCCAGCAGCTTGACCGGGACTGACTACAATGAGCAGTTCTTC. Translated, it gives CASSLTGTDYNEQFF.

This clone turned up a few times. CDR3 DNA: TGTGCCAGTAGTGGACGACAGGGTCTCCGCACAGATACGCAGTATTTT. Translation: CASSGRQGLRTDTQYF. This chain uses TRBV19 with TRBJ2-3, with TRBD1 matching over 7 bases. This CDR3 spans 16 amino acids. CDR1 and CDR2 (germline): LNHDA, SQIVND (reference sequence). The junction had 9 bases not matched to a gene; V was cut back by 5 bases and J by 1 base.